This T cell receptor (beta chain) derives from a study of T cell responses to AZD1222 COVID-19 vaccine (dated by TCRdb to 2020 to 2022). Context from the whole study: TCR sequencing covered approximately 230 trial participants: 207 given two doses of AZD1222 and 26 given two doses of MenACWY control vaccine. Trial participants were enrolled into age subgroups of 18-55, 56-69 and 70-plus years, which contained approximately 150, 28 and 58 TCR-sequenced participants, respectively. The investigation overall reported the following: Vaccine-associated CD4 TCRs spanned the whole spike protein, with dominant responses in regions 160-218 and 743-854. Epitopes outside the regions mutated in the B.1.351 and B.1.1.7 variants were reportedly recognized by nearly half of the unique spike-specific TCRs. Most participants were white British and females outnumbered males, and the authors suggested that clonal diversity may have been underestimated. The 56-69-year group was small, and its depth increase did not reach significance, likely because of low power. Because no samples from the day 14 peak response were available, repertoires could be characterized only after the peak T cell response. After two AZD1222 doses, both the breadth and the depth of spike-specific TCRs were significantly higher than at day 0 and than in MenACWY recipients. Conclusions about previously exposed vaccinees are limited because only 5 or 6 AZD1222 recipients were SARS-CoV-2 seropositive at baseline.

Interpreted using the paper, the time point label stands for: baseline before first vaccination. This sample's treatment or condition label indicates: meningococcal conjugate vaccine given as trial control. The vaccinee samples were drawn from two UK trials, COV001 and COV002, one of which was a single-blind randomized controlled phase 2/3 trial testing AZD1222 (ChAdOx1 nCoV-19) in healthy adults. Trial participant PBMC samples were collected at day 0 and day 28 after the second dose for TCRbeta chain sequencing. On this clone itself: The antigen it recognizes is unknown. Base qualities are not at hand, and no much larger clone is one base apart.

The junction carries 2 bases between V and J, which are trimmed by 1 base and 7 bases respectively. The CDR3 covers 12 residues, taking in both the cysteine and the phenylalanine. The kept DNA is CDR3 alone, 36 bases in frame from the first base. CDR1 and CDR2, per the germline V gene, are MGHRA and YSYEKL. The CDR3 regions of human TCRbeta chains were subjected to immunosequencing. In the paper's pipeline: TCRs in the repertoires were matched against a reference library of SARS-CoV-2-specific TCRs that had been generated with the MIRA antigen-specificity platform. Breadth was defined as the fraction of unique TCRs that were SARS-CoV-2-associated. Depth was defined as the fraction of total T cells that were SARS-CoV-2-associated. Each spike-specific TCR was assigned to its reactive spike region and to a CD4 or CD8 class using the MIRA data. Log10-transformed breadth and depth values were compared by one-way ANOVA with Sidak's multiple comparisons tests. The clones in this table, taken by TCRdb from immuneACCESS, are in-frame only. Not every clone is retained; where verified, under half of the shortfall comes from an unresolved V gene, and the cause of the rest is unknown. The V and J calls and clone size are taken from that table; D and trimming were inferred from the DNA. The sample profile shows roughly 70,000 clones; around 74% of them were found once. The biggest ten clones account for more than 20% of the sample.

The rearrangement joined TRBV4-1 to TRBJ1-6; no D gene can be assigned with confidence. Source: peripheral blood, taken on day 0 of MenACWY control vaccination. The receptor was isolated from an adult in good health. At the DNA level, the sequence is TGCGCCAGCAGCCAAGTAAATTCACCCCTCCACTTT. It translates as CASSQVNSPLHF.